A single TCR beta chain is shown here with its context. Followed longitudinally, the Seattle patients had been enrolled during active infection. In the original workflow: Reference gene primer amplification yielded estimated nucleated cell counts. Data came from immunoSEQ multiplex PCR; TCRdb stores just in-frame clones and leaves some out. That table supplies the V and J calls and clone size; D and trimming were determined from the DNA. Counted here are fewer than 300,000 clones, about nine tenths occurring once; the ten biggest clones make up approximately 2.1%. These data originate in a study of blood T cell repertoires in COVID-19. Overall study context: There were acute and convalescent COVID-19 samples, and they came from the United States, Italy and Spain.

This CDR3 has 13 residues. From germline, CDR1 is SQVTM and CDR2 ANQGSEA. The V gene end was trimmed by 4 bases and the J gene end by 0 bases; junction bases not matched to a gene: 3. The source is a woman aged 25 to 39 with COVID-19, enrolled during active disease. Sequenced: peripheral blood. The rearrangement uses TRBV29-1 and TRBJ2-7; TRBD2 aligns across 7 bases. CDR3 residues: CSVVGGDSYEQYF. CDR3 DNA sequence: TGCAGCGTTGTGGGAGGGGACTCCTACGAGCAGTACTTC.